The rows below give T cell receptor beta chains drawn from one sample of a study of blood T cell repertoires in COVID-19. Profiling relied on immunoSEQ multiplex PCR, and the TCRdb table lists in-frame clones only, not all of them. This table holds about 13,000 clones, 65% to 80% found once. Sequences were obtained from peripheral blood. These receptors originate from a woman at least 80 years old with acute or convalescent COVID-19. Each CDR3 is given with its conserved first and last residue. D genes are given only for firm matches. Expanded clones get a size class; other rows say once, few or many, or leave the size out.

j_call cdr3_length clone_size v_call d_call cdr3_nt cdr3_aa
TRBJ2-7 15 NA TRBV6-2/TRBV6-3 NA TGTGCCAGCAGTTACGGTAGGGGCGCTGTTTACGAGCAGTACTTC CASSYGRGAVYEQYF
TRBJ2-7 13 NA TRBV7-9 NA TGTGCCAGCAGCTTAGCAGGGGTGTACGAGCAGTACTTC CASSLAGVYEQYF
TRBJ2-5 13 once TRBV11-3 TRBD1 TGTGCCAGCAGCTCGGGACAGGGTGAGACCCAGTACTTC CASSSGQGETQYF
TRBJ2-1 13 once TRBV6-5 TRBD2 TGTGCCAGCAAACGGGGGGGCTACAATGAGCAGTTCTTC CASKRGGYNEQFF
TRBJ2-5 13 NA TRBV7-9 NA TGTGCCACCCACGGGGTGGTTGGGGAGACCCAGTACTTC CATHGVVGETQYF
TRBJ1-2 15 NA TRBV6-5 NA TGTGCCAGCAGTTACCATGGGACGGGAGTCTATGGCTACACCTTC CASSYHGTGVYGYTF
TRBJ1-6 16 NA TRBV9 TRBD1 TGTGCCAGCAGCCGAAACGCCCGGGACAGCTATTCACCCCTCCACTTT CASSRNARDSYSPLHF
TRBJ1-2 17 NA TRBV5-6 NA TGTGCCAGCAGCTTGGAGGACAGTATCTCAGCCTTCTATGGCTACACCTTC CASSLEDSISAFYGYTF
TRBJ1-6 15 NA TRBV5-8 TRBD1 TGTGCCAGCAGCTTCGGGGACAGGAGTAATTCACCCCTCCACTTT CASSFGDRSNSPLHF
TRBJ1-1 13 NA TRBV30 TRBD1 TGTGCCTGGGGGGACAGGGCAGGGACTGAAGCTTTCTTT CAWGDRAGTEAFF
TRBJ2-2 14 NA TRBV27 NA TGTGCCAGCAGGTCGCGGGGCAACACCGGGGAGCTGTTTTTT CASRSRGNTGELFF
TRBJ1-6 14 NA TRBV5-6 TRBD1 TGTGCCAGCAGCTCCGGGACAGATAATTCACCCCTCCACTTT CASSSGTDNSPLHF
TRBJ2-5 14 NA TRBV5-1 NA TGCGCCAGCAGCCTAACCGGGGGCCAAGAGACCCAGTACTTC CASSLTGGQETQYF
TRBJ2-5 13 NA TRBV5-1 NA TGCGCCAGCAGCTTGTATAGGGGAGAGACCCAGTACTTC CASSLYRGETQYF
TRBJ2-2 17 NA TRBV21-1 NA TGTGCCAGCAGCCGGAGGGAGCGGGGGGGGAACACCGGGGAGCTGTTTTTT CASSRRERGGNTGELFF
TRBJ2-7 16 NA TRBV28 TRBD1 TGTGCCAGCAGTTCCCCGCACCGGACAGGGGGCAGCGAGCAGTACTTC CASSSPHRTGGSEQYF
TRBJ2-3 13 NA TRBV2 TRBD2 TGTGCCAGCAGTCGGGACTACACAGATACGCAGTATTTT CASSRDYTDTQYF
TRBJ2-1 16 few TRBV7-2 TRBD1 TGTGCCAGCAGCTTAGCCGGGACAGGGGGCCTGAATGAGCAGTTCTTC CASSLAGTGGLNEQFF
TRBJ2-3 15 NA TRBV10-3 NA TGTGCCATCAGTGAGTCCAGGGGAAGCACAGATACGCAGTATTTT CAISESRGSTDTQYF
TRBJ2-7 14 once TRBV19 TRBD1 TGTGCCACCCGTCTGGGACAGGGATCTTACGAGCAGTACTTC CATRLGQGSYEQYF
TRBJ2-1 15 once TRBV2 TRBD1 TGTGCCAGCAGTCGTACGGGACAGCACTACAATGAGCAGTTCTTC CASSRTGQHYNEQFF
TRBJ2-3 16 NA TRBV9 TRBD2 TGTGCCAGCAGCGTAGGTCTAGCGGGGACCACAGATACGCAGTATTTT CASSVGLAGTTDTQYF
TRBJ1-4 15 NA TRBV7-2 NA TGTGCCAGCAGCTGGGCGGGGGGGACTAATGAAAAACTGTTTTTT CASSWAGGTNEKLFF
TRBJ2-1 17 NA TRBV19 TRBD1 TGTGCCAGTAGTATCAACAGGGGGCTTAGTTCCTACAATGAGCAGTTCTTC CASSINRGLSSYNEQFF
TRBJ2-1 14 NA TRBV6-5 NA TGTGCCAGCCATGGCGGGGTAGTGTTCAATGAGCAGTTCTTC CASHGGVVFNEQFF
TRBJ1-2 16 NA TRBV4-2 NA TGTGCCAGCAGCCAAGATCGATTGCGGGAAAACTATGGCTACACCTTC CASSQDRLRENYGYTF
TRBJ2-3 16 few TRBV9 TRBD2 TGTGCCAGCAGCTTCATTGCGGGGGGGCCTATAGATACGCAGTATTTT CASSFIAGGPIDTQYF
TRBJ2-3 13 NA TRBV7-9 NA TGTGCCAGCAGCTTTCCAGGGGCAGATACGCAGTATTTT CASSFPGADTQYF
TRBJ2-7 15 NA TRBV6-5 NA TGTGCCAGCATGCCCGGGTGGTCGGGAGCCTACGAGCAGTACTTC CASMPGWSGAYEQYF
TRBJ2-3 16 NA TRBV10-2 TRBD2 TGCGCCAGCAAGAGGGAGCGGGGGGGCCTGCCAGATACGCAGTATTTT CASKRERGGLPDTQYF
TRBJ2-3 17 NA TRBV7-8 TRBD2 TGTGCCAGCAGCTTAGTTGGGACTAGCGGGGTCACAGATACGCAGTATTTT CASSLVGTSGVTDTQYF
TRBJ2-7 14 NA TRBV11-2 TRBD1 TGTGCCAGCAGCCTGGGACAGGCGACCTACGAGCAGTACTTC CASSLGQATYEQYF
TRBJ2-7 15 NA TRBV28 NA TGTGCCAGCAGTTTAAGGAGGGGCAGTACCGACGAGCAGTACTTC CASSLRRGSTDEQYF
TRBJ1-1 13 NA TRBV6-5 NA TGTGCCAGCAGTCAAACCCTAGACACTGAAGCTTTCTTT CASSQTLDTEAFF
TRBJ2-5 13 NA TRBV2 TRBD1 TGTGCCAGCACCCAGGGGGAGCTAGAAACCCAGTACTTC CASTQGELETQYF
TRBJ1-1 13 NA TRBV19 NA TGTGCCAGCTCAGGACAATTCGGCACTGAAGCTTTCTTT CASSGQFGTEAFF
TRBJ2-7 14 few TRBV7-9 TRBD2 TGTGCCAGCAGCTTAGGGACTAGCGGGGCGGAACAGTACTTC CASSLGTSGAEQYF
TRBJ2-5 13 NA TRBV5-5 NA TGTGCCAGCAGCTTGGTCTGGGAGGAGACCCAGTACTTC CASSLVWEETQYF
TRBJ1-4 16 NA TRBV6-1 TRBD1 TGTGCCAGCAGTGAAATAACCGGGACAGGGGGTGAAAAACTGTTTTTT CASSEITGTGGEKLFF
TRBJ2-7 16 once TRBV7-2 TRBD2 TGTGCCAGCACCCCCCGGGCTAGCGGGGGGGCAAACGAGCAGTACTTC CASTPRASGGANEQYF
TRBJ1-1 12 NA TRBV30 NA TGTGCCTGGAGGGGGGCCGGACCTGTAGCTTTCTTT CAWRGAGPVAFF
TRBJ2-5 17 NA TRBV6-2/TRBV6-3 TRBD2 TGTGCCAGCAGTTACAATCGGCGGGGGGGCGTCCAAGAGACCCAGTACTTC CASSYNRRGGVQETQYF
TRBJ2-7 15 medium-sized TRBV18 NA TGTGCCAGCTCAGTCGTACAGGTCCGCTCCTACGAGCAGTACTTC CASSVVQVRSYEQYF
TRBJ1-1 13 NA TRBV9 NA TGTGCCAGCAGCGTAGATGTAAACACTGAAGCTTTCTTT CASSVDVNTEAFF
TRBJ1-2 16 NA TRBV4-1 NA TGCGCCAGCAGCCAAGGGAGGGTCGTTTCTAACTATGGCTACACCTTC CASSQGRVVSNYGYTF
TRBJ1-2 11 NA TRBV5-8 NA TGTGCCAGTACCGGGATTTATGGCTACACCTTC CASTGIYGYTF
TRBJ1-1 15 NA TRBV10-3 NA TGTGCCATCACCCTTTCGGAGGCAGCGAACACTGAAGCTTTCTTT CAITLSEAANTEAFF
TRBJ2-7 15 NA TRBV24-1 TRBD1 TGTGCCACCAGTGATCCGGGACAGGGGGCGGACGAGCAGTACTTC CATSDPGQGADEQYF
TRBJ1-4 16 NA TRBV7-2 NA TGTGCCAGCAGCTCCGGCTTAGGGAGCACTAATGAAAAACTGTTTTTT CASSSGLGSTNEKLFF
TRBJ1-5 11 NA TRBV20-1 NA TGCAGTGCTAGCGCCGAGGGCCCCCAGCATTTT CSASAEGPQHF